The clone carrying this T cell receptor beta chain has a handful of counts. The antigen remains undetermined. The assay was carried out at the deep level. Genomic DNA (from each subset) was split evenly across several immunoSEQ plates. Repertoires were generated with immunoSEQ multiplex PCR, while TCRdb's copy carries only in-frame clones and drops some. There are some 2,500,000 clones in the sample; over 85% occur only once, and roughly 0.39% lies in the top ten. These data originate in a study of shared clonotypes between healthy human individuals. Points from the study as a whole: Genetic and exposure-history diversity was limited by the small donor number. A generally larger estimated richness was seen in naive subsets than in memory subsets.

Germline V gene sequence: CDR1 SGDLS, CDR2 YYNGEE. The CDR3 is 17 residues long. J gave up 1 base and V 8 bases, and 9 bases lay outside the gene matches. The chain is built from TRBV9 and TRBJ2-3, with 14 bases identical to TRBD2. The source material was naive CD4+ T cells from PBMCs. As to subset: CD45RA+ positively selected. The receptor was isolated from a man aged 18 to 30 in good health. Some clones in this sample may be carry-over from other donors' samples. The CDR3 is CARWGLAGEGGTDTQYF. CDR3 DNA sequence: TGTGCCAGGTGGGGACTAGCGGGAGAGGGAGGCACAGATACGCAGTATTTT.